In its sample, the clone carrying this TCR beta chain was seen once. The antigen is unknown. The data stem from a study of T cell responses to AZD1222 COVID-19 vaccine. CDR1 and CDR2 from the germline V gene are DFQATT and SNEGSKA (reference sequence). The CDR3 has 15 residues. V trimming: 3 bases; J trimming: 3 bases; junction bases outside the gene matches: 7. The study's findings and limits: Most donors were white British and more were female, and clonal diversity was possibly underestimated. Regions 160-218 and 743-854 dominated among vaccine-associated CD4 TCRs spanning spike. Within unmutated variant regions lay the reported targets of nearly half of spike-specific TCRs.

The repertoire was sequenced with immunoSEQ multiplex PCR; TCRdb's copy has only in-frame clones and lacks some. This sample has roughly 200,000 clones; roughly 92% occur once, and the top ten carry around 3.6%. The starting material was peripheral blood, obtained 28 days after the second dose of the MenACWY control vaccine. V gene TRBV20-1 combines with J gene TRBJ2-7; 11 nucleotides line up with TRBD1. This clonotype originated in an adult who received the MenACWY meningococcal vaccine as a control. As DNA, the CDR3 is TGCAGTGCTAGTACGCCGGGACAGGGGGTCTACGAGCAGTACTTC. Protein: CSASTPGQGVYEQYF.